The 12 T cell receptor beta chains in this list originate from one sample, sequenced in a study of prognosis after radiotherapy for stage I lung cancer. Amplification of TCR beta CDR3 from genomic DNA used two-round multiplex PCR. Round one of PCR was performed, and it used primers specific to each TRBV and TRBJ gene. Via MiXCR, TCRdb re-called the multiplex PCR reads, giving one row per CDR3 protein. Of tens of thousands of distinct CDR3 sequences in the sample, approximately 26% were seen once. Sequenced here: PBMCs, sampled before or after stereotactic body radiation therapy (not recorded which). The receptors derive from a donor aged 50 or older with non-small cell lung cancer.

This clonotype has ten or more counts. The V and J genes are TRBV20-1 and TRBJ2-7, with D hard to call. The CDR3 has 13 residues. The V end lost 5 bases, the J end lost 0 bases, and 11 bases lay between the germline ends. Germline CDR1 and CDR2: DFQATT and SNEGSKA (reference sequence). This CDR3 is CSAYNGLSYEQYF. CDR3 bases: TGCAGTGCTTACAACGGGCTCTCCTACGAGCAGTACTTC.

Note on this clonotype: Given a much more abundant clone one base away, this may be a read error. The chain carries TRBV7-9 and TRBJ1-3; weak D call: TRBD1 (6 bases). The V end lost 2 bases, the J end lost 1 base, and 9 bases lay between the germline ends. CDR1 is SEHNR, CDR2 FQNEAQ, per germline (reference sequence). CDR3 length: 15 amino acids. CDR3 amino acids: CASSLRGGSGNTIYF. CDR3 coding DNA: TGTGCCAGCAGCTTAAGGGGGGGTTCTGGAAACACCATATATTTT.

In this sample, this clonotype turned up many times. The chain combines TRBV7-9 with TRBJ1-3; the D gene is possibly TRBD1 (5 bases). This CDR3 contains 13 residues. V lost 4 bases, J lost 4 bases, and 8 bases lay in between. Per germline, CDR1 SEHNR and CDR2 FQNEAQ (reference sequence). In nucleotides, the CDR3 is TGTGCCAGCAGCTGGGGGTCCGGAAACACCATATATTTT. Its translation is CASSWGSGNTIYF.

This clonotype occurred once. One base away lies a much larger clone, so this may be a sequencing read error. The rearrangement joins TRBV28 to TRBJ1-2; 8 bases align to TRBD1. V shed 4 bases and J 3 bases; nucleotides not matched to a gene: 7. From germline, CDR1 is MDHEN and CDR2 SYDVKM. The CDR3 length is 15 residues. DNA for the CDR3: TGTGCCAGCAGTTCGACAGGGGCGGGGGACTATGGCTACACCTTC. Protein sequence: CASSSTGAGDYGYTF.

Of note for this clonotype: A far larger clone is only one base removed, so a read error is likely. The genes are TRBV6-1 and TRBJ1-6; a possible D gene is TRBD1 (5 bases). CDR3 length: 16 amino acids. Looked up from germline, CDR1 is MNHNS and CDR2 is SASEGT. V lost 5 bases and J 5 bases, leaving 16 bases between the germline ends. DNA for the CDR3: TGTGCCAGCAGTTACGCCAGCACAGGCCATAATTCACCCCTCCACTTT. It translates to CASSYASTGHNSPLHF.

This clonotype occurred many times. The rearrangement uses TRBV24-1 and TRBJ2-5; 7 nucleotides agree with TRBD1. The junction had 8 bases not matched to a gene; V was cut back by 4 bases and J by 4 bases. The length of the CDR3 is 15 residues. CDR1 KGHDR and CDR2 SFDVKD come from the germline V gene. CDR3 sequence: CATSDPDRWGETQYF. The CDR3 DNA follows: TGTGCCACCAGTGACCCGGACAGGTGGGGAGAGACCCAGTACTTC.

A word on this clonotype: A read error may explain this, as a much larger clone is one base away. The conserved phenylalanine or tryptophan normally closing the CDR3 is absent here, so this likely arose from a read error. V gene TRBV19 combines with J gene TRBJ2-7, with no clear D. This CDR3 comprises 14 residues. Germline CDR1 and CDR2: LNHDA and SQIVND (reference sequence). V was clipped by 5 bases and J by 0 bases, with 11 bases between them. CDR3 protein: CASSGAESSYEQYL. CDR3 in DNA: TGTGCCAGTAGTGGAGCAGAGAGCTCCTACGAGCAGTACCTC.

This clonotype was counted ten times or more. The CDR3 sequence is CASSANSYEQYF. The CDR3 DNA sequence: TGTGCCAGCTCAGCCAACTCCTACGAGCAGTACTTC. The V gene is TRBV18, the J gene TRBJ2-7; D unclear. Trimming cost V 5 bases and J 0 bases, with 5 bases left between them. CDR1 and CDR2 (germline): KGHSH, LQKENI. The CDR3 consists of 12 residues.

This clonotype came up many times. CDR3 coding DNA: TGCAGTGCTAGGCCGGGACTTGCCCCCGGGGAGCTGTTTTTT. Its protein product is CSARPGLAPGELFF. The gene calls are TRBV20-1 and TRBJ2-2, with D possibly being TRBD2 (6 bases). Germline loops: CDR1 DFQATT, CDR2 SNEGSKA (reference sequence). The ends were cut back, 3 bases at V and 6 bases at J, with 14 bases in the middle. The CDR3 is 14 amino acids.

This clonotype was seen more than once but under ten times. V usage is TRBV3-1 and J usage is TRBJ1-2, with D possibly being TRBD1 (5 bases). The ends were cut back, 3 bases at V and 7 bases at J, with 9 bases in the middle. The CDR3 contains 12 residues. Germline CDR1 reads LGHDT; CDR2 reads YNNKEL (reference sequence). CDR3 sequence reads: CASSHRVSGYTF. The CDR3 DNA sequence: TGTGCCAGCAGCCACAGGGTTAGTGGCTACACCTTC.

This clonotype was picked up a small number of times. This may arise from a read error, as a much more abundant clone is one base away. The chain has TRBV7-2 and TRBJ2-1; a weak D match, TRBD2 (5 bases). Germline loops: CDR1 SGHTA, CDR2 FQGNSA. The CDR3 has 13 residues. CDR3 amino acids: CASGLGVPAEQFF. The CDR3 DNA reads TGTGCCAGCGGCTTGGGAGTACCAGCGGAGCAGTTCTTC.

About this clonotype itself: It is likely a read error: a sequence one base away is far more abundant. The chain uses TRBV7-9 and TRBJ2-7, with D possibly TRBD1 on 6 matching bases. The V end lost 4 bases, the J end lost 7 bases, and 17 bases lay between the germline ends. Germline CDR1 SEHNR, CDR2 FQNEAQ (reference sequence). The CDR3 has 14 residues. CDR3 sequence reads: CASSSGQHRDEQYF. The CDR3, as DNA: TGTGCCAGCAGCTCTGGACAGCATAGGGATGAGCAGTACTTC.